The 19 T cell receptor beta chains below were found in one sample sequenced in a study of cytotoxic CD8 clonotypes in ibrutinib-treated CLL. The method was immunoSEQ multiplex PCR; TCRdb's version includes in-frame clones alone and lacks a portion of them. The data contain about 69,000 clones, around 82% of them singletons. Here the sequenced sample was PBMCs, taken at disease progression, from a patient treated with ibrutinib. The receptors stem from a human donor with chronic lymphocytic leukemia.

The rearrangement joins TRBV18 to TRBJ1-4; weak D call: TRBD1 (5 bases). The CDR3 extends over 15 amino acids. CDR1 KGHSH and CDR2 LQKENI come from the germline V gene. Trimming stripped 4 bases from V and 8 bases from J, with 17 bases between. As DNA, the CDR3 is TGTGCCAGCTCACAGGGGACGGGCGGTGGAGAAAAACTGTTTTTT. The encoded protein is CASSQGTGGGEKLFF.

This rearrangement joins TRBV9 to TRBJ2-3; 9 bases align to TRBD2. The ends lost 3 bases at V and 0 bases at J; junction bases unmatched: 14. Germline V gene sequence: CDR1 SGDLS, CDR2 YYNGEE. The CDR3 loop spans 19 amino acids. The CDR3 nucleotides are TGTGCCAGCAGCGCCCCATCCGGACTAGCGCCCCGTAGCACAGATACGCAGTATTTT. Protein: CASSAPSGLAPRSTDTQYF.

V gene TRBV29-1 combines with J gene TRBJ2-3; TRBD2 aligns across 15 bases. V shed 6 bases and J 4 bases; nucleotides not matched to a gene: 14. Per germline, CDR1 SQVTM and CDR2 ANQGSEA. There are 18 residues in the CDR3. In DNA, the CDR3 is TGCAGCGTAGTAGGACTAGCGGGGGGGGAAACGGGTCCAGATACGCAGTATTTT. Protein: CSVVGLAGGETGPDTQYF.

This clone was picked up a small number of times. The J gene is TRBJ1-2, the V gene TRBV27, with TRBD1 as a possible D gene (6 bases). The germline V and J ends were trimmed by 3 bases and 4 bases, with 9 bases remaining between them. CDR1 is MNHEY, CDR2 SMNVEV, per germline (reference sequence). There are 13 residues in the CDR3. The CDR3 region is CASSFVQGYGYTF. CDR3 nucleotide sequence: TGTGCCAGCAGTTTCGTACAGGGCTATGGCTACACCTTC.

In this sample, this clone turned up a few times. The chain combines TRBV6-4 with TRBJ2-1, with TRBD2 matching over 9 bases. With V trimmed by 4 bases and J by 4 bases, 14 bases remained unmatched. The germline gives CDR1 MRHNA, CDR2 SNTAGT. The CDR3 runs 18 residues. In DNA form, the CDR3 reads TGTGCCAGCAGTGCCGAGGGGGCTAGCGGGGCGACTTACAATGAGCAGTTCTTC. Translated: CASSAEGASGATYNEQFF.

The J gene is TRBJ2-1, the V gene TRBV7-9; 10 nucleotides agree with TRBD1. CDR1 is SEHNR and CDR2 is FQNEAQ in the germline V gene (reference sequence). V shed 6 bases and J 6 bases; nucleotides not matched to a gene: 8. The CDR3 consists of 15 residues. CDR3 nucleotide sequence: TGTGCCAGCAGTTTACGGGGACAGGGGTTCAATGAGCAGTTCTTC. Its translation: CASSLRGQGFNEQFF.

The chain employs TRBV13 and TRBJ2-7; D assignment may be TRBD1 or TRBD2 (5 bases each). CDR1 is PRHDT, CDR2 FYEKMQ, per germline (reference sequence). CDR3 length: 14 amino acids. V was clipped by 5 bases and J by 7 bases, with 18 bases between them. CDR3 DNA: TGTGCCAGCAGCGGGGGTCTTGCTGGTGAGGAGCAGTACTTC. It translates to CASSGGLAGEEQYF.

This clone is classed as medium-sized. The chain couples TRBV4-2 to TRBJ2-3, with 10 bases aligning to TRBD1. The V segment lost 1 base and the J segment 3 bases; nucleotides outside the gene matches: 1. Germline V gene data show CDR1 as LGHNA and CDR2 as YNFKEQ. The CDR3 is made up of 15 amino acids. CDR3 sequence: CASSQGQGATDTQYF. The CDR3 region has the DNA TGTGCCAGCAGCCAAGGACAGGGGGCTACAGATACGCAGTATTTT.

J is TRBJ2-3 and V is TRBV2; the D gene is possibly TRBD1 (6 bases). Trimming took 6 bases from V and 5 from J, leaving 9 bases between them. The CDR3 sequence is 12 residues long. Germline V CDR1 and CDR2: SNHLY, FYNNEI. Here the CDR3 DNA reads TGTGCCAGCAGACAACAGGGAGATACGCAGTATTTT. Its protein is CASRQQGDTQYF.

The J gene is TRBJ2-3, the V gene TRBV29-1; TRBD2 aligns across 9 bases. Trimming at V came to 0 bases and at J to 0 bases, leaving 4 bases not matched to a gene. Per the germline V gene, CDR1 is SQVTM and CDR2 is ANQGSEA. The CDR3 loop spans 16 amino acids. CDR3 protein: CSVEDDLAGSTDTQYF. The CDR3 DNA sequence: TGCAGCGTTGAAGATGACCTAGCGGGGAGCACAGATACGCAGTATTTT.

This clone appeared once. The chain carries TRBV28 and TRBJ1-5; TRBD1 matches 11 bases. CDR3 length: 15 residues. Trimming cost V 7 bases and J 5 bases; bases outside gene matches: 7. CDR1 is MDHEN and CDR2 is SYDVKM in the germline V gene. The CDR3 region is CASNFRDRGDQPQHF. DNA of the CDR3: TGTGCCAGCAATTTTCGGGACAGGGGGGATCAGCCCCAGCATTTT. Supplemented by reference TRBV28 and TRBJ1-5, the full variable domain reads DVKVTQSSRYLVKRTGEKVFLECVQDMDHENMFWYRQDPGLGLRLIYFSYDVKMKEKGDIPEGYSVSREKKERFSLILESASTNQTSMYLCASNFRDRGDQPQHFGDGTRLSIL.

The rearrangement links TRBV5-4 to TRBJ1-2; no reliable D call. This CDR3 contains 18 residues. Germline V gene data show CDR1 as SGHNT and CDR2 as YYREEE (reference sequence). V was shortened by 0 bases and J by 4 bases, with 22 bases between the two germline ends. The DNA of the CDR3 is TGTGCCAGCAGCTTGGATGGTAGGGTGCCCCTCTTGATCTATGGCTACACCTTC. As protein: CASSLDGRVPLLIYGYTF.

This sequence joins TRBV6-5 and TRBJ2-7, with a tentative D call TRBD2 (6 bases). V was trimmed by 6 bases and J by 5 bases, leaving 20 bases between them. The CDR3 consists of 15 residues. CDR1 is MNHEY and CDR2 is SVGAGI in the germline V gene. The CDR3 region has the DNA TGTGCCAGCAGACCAAGCGGGCTAGTCTACAACGAGCAGTACTTC. It translates to CASRPSGLVYNEQYF.

The chain has TRBV7-9 and TRBJ2-2; D not certain. Trimming removed 6 bases from V and 10 bases from J, with 15 bases in between. The CDR3 has 13 residues. Germline V lookup: CDR1 SEHNR, CDR2 FQNEAQ (reference sequence). The CDR3 spells CASRIQNRVELFF. The CDR3 DNA follows: TGTGCCAGCAGGATCCAGAACCGGGTGGAGCTGTTTTTT.

This chain links TRBV4-1 with TRBJ2-1; 7 nucleotides agree with TRBD2. V lost 0 bases, J lost 2 bases, and 7 bases stayed unmatched. The CDR3 totals 17 residues. Germline assignment: CDR1 MGHRA and CDR2 YSYEKL. The CDR3 region has the DNA TGCGCCAGCAGCCAAGAAGGAGGACTAGGGCCCTACAATGAGCAGTTCTTC. It is translated as CASSQEGGLGPYNEQFF.

J is TRBJ1-1 and V is TRBV4-2; TRBD1 matches 9 bases. Germline trimming cut 6 bases from V and 2 bases from J; bases unmatched to any gene: 1. The length of the CDR3 is 13 residues. CDR1 LGHNA and CDR2 YNFKEQ come from the germline V gene. The CDR3 nucleotides are TGTGCCAGCAGGGGACAGGGCAACACTGAAGCTTTCTTT. Translated, it gives CASRGQGNTEAFF.

This chain joins TRBV18 and TRBJ1-5; perhaps TRBD1 as D (6 bases). There are 16 residues in the CDR3. Germline CDR1 is KGHSH and CDR2 is LQKENI. Between the trimmed V and J ends, which lost 1 base and 6 bases, there was a span of 16 bases. The CDR3 region is CASSPQSPGGGQPQHF. The CDR3 DNA reads as TGTGCCAGCTCACCACAATCTCCCGGAGGGGGTCAGCCCCAGCATTTT.

The CDR3 bases are TGTGCCAGCAGCTCCCAGACGACCCAGTACTTC. Its protein product is CASSSQTTQYF. The chain recombines TRBV7-8 with TRBJ2-5; no firm D call. CDR1 is SGHVS and CDR2 is FQNEAQ in the germline V gene. This CDR3 spans 11 amino acids. Between the trimmed V and J ends, which lost 4 bases and 7 bases, there was a span of 7 bases.

This chain uses TRBV19 with TRBJ1-5; D possibly corresponds to TRBD1 (5 bases). V was shortened by 7 bases and J by 3 bases, with 16 bases between the two germline ends. CDR1 and CDR2 (germline): LNHDA, SQIVND (reference sequence). This CDR3 region has 15 residues. The CDR3 nucleotides are TGTGCCAGTAATCCCCCAGGGCGTGCCAATCAGCCCCAGCATTTT. Its translation: CASNPPGRANQPQHF.